What follows are 21 T cell receptor beta chains derived from one specimen sequenced in a study of shared clonotypes between healthy human individuals. Measured with immunoSEQ multiplex PCR; TCRdb has only the in-frame clones, and not every one. The sample lists over a million clones, roughly 95% occurring once. The sequencing input was naive CD4+ T cells sorted from blood. Described subset: CD45RA+ positively selected. Source of these receptors: a man aged 25 to 40 in good health.

This clone appeared once. This chain links TRBV19 with TRBJ2-7, with 9 bases matching TRBD1. The ends lost 3 bases at V and 6 bases at J; junction bases unmatched: 6. The CDR3 length is 14 residues. Germline V gene data show CDR1 as LNHDA and CDR2 as SQIVND (reference sequence). CDR3 protein: CASSIRTGVPEQYF. The CDR3 nucleotides are TGTGCCAGTAGTATTCGGACAGGGGTGCCCGAGCAGTACTTC.

The V call is TRBV6-1, the J call TRBJ2-1; D is perhaps TRBD1 (5 bases). Trimming left V 2 bases short and J 1 base short, with 9 bases between. The CDR3 consists of 15 residues. Germline V gives CDR1 MNHNS, CDR2 SASEGT. CDR3 DNA sequence: TGTGCCAGCAGTGAACAGGGTCTGTCCTACAATGAGCAGTTCTTC. Its protein product is CASSEQGLSYNEQFF.

This rearrangement joins TRBV6-1 to TRBJ2-2, with a tentative D call TRBD1 (5 bases). Germline CDR1 is MNHNS and CDR2 is SASEGT. The CDR3 is made up of 16 amino acids. Deletions cut 2 bases from V and 6 bases from J, with 16 bases between. CDR3 protein: CASSESTGWWPGELFF. The CDR3 DNA sequence: TGTGCCAGCAGTGAAAGTACAGGATGGTGGCCCGGGGAGCTGTTTTTT.

The chain is built from TRBV18 and TRBJ1-1; 7 bases are a match to TRBD1. J was trimmed by 7 bases and V by 6 bases; bases with no gene match: 11. The V gene's germline CDR1 is KGHSH and CDR2 LQKENI. The CDR3 runs to 14 residues. DNA for the CDR3: TGTGCCAGCTCCCTCGGGACAGAGAGGGGTGAAGCTTTCTTT. The encoded protein is CASSLGTERGEAFF.

The genes are TRBV7-8 and TRBJ2-2; D call uncertain. The CDR3 has 17 amino acids. V was clipped by 2 bases and J by 6 bases, with 19 bases between them. The germline V gene encodes CDR1 SGHVS and CDR2 FQNEAQ. CDR3 nucleotide sequence: TGTGCCAGCAGCTTAATGCGGCTCACCAACTACCCCGGGGAGCTGTTTTTT. Its translation: CASSLMRLTNYPGELFF.

V usage is TRBV9 and J usage is TRBJ2-7; D is ambiguous. The germline V and J ends were trimmed by 4 bases and 5 bases, with 13 bases remaining between them. The CDR3 has 13 residues. Germline V gene lookup returns CDR1 SGDLS and CDR2 YYNGEE. Written as DNA, the CDR3 is TGTGCCAGCAGCCGGACGCAAAACAACGAGCAGTACTTC. Translated, it gives CASSRTQNNEQYF. Filled out from reference TRBV9 and TRBJ2-7, the complete variable domain reads DSGVTQTPKHLITATGQRVTLRCSPRSGDLSVYWYQQSLDQGLQFLIQYYNGEERAKGNILERFSAQQFPDLHSELNLSSLELGDSALYFCASSRTQNNEQYFGPGTRLTVT.

V usage is TRBV6-6 and J usage is TRBJ2-5; D perhaps matches TRBD1 (5 bases). CDR3 length: 14 amino acids. CDR1 is MNHNY, CDR2 SVGAGI, per germline (reference sequence). With 2 bases removed from V and 5 bases from J, the gap between germline ends came to 12 bases. The CDR3 sequence: CASSYQGQGETQYF. The CDR3, as DNA: TGTGCCAGCAGTTACCAGGGCCAGGGTGAGACCCAGTACTTC.

V is TRBV14 and J is TRBJ2-3; a weak D match, TRBD1 (6 bases). Between the trimmed V and J ends, which lost 0 bases and 4 bases, there was a span of 14 bases. The CDR3 is 16 residues long. In germline, CDR1 is SGHDN, CDR2 FVKESK. CDR3 in amino acids: CASSQEFGRGADTQYF. Written as DNA, the CDR3 is TGTGCCAGCAGCCAAGAGTTCGGCAGGGGCGCAGATACGCAGTATTTT.

This sequence joins TRBV9 and TRBJ2-1; 8 bases line up with TRBD2. The junction had 7 bases not matched to a gene; V was cut back by 3 bases and J by 2 bases. Germline lookup yields CDR1 SGDLS and CDR2 YYNGEE. The CDR3 is 16 amino acids. In DNA form, the CDR3 reads TGTGCCAGCAGCGCAGATAGCGGGACGACCTACAATGAGCAGTTCTTC. Translation gives CASSADSGTTYNEQFF. The entire variable domain, with the rest obtained from reference TRBV9 and TRBJ2-1, is as follows: DSGVTQTPKHLITATGQRVTLRCSPRSGDLSVYWYQQSLDQGLQFLIQYYNGEERAKGNILERFSAQQFPDLHSELNLSSLELGDSALYFCASSADSGTTYNEQFFGPGTRLTVL.

The chain links TRBV7-8 to TRBJ2-7; 12 nucleotides align to TRBD2. Germline-derived CDR1 and CDR2 are SGHVS and FQNEAQ. This CDR3 has 14 residues. The V and J ends lost 8 bases and 3 bases, in that order; junction bases with no gene match: 5. CDR3 protein: CASGPTSGSYEQYF. The CDR3 nucleotides read TGTGCCAGCGGCCCGACTAGCGGGAGCTACGAGCAGTACTTC. Variable domain in full (rest from reference TRBV7-8 and TRBJ2-7): GAGVSQSPRYKVAKRGQDVALRCDPISGHVSLFWYQQALGQGPEFLTYFQNEAQLDKSGLPSDRFFAERPEGSVSTLKIQRTQQEDSAVYLCASGPTSGSYEQYFGPGTRLTVT.

V usage is TRBV29-1 and J usage is TRBJ2-1, with D maybe TRBD1 (6 bases). This CDR3 has 12 residues. V was clipped by 7 bases and J by 2 bases, with 9 bases between them. The germline gives CDR1 SQVTM, CDR2 ANQGSEA. The CDR3 region has the DNA TGCAGCGAGGGACACGCCTACAATGAGCAGTTCTTC. The encoded protein is CSEGHAYNEQFF.

The chain couples TRBV6-5 to TRBJ2-7, with D tentatively TRBD2 (6 bases). Germline lookup yields CDR1 MNHEY and CDR2 SVGAGI. The V and J ends lost 2 bases and 4 bases respectively, with 12 bases between them. This CDR3 contains 14 residues. Here the CDR3 reads CASSYVAGTYEQYF. CDR3 nucleotide sequence: TGTGCCAGCAGTTACGTTGCGGGGACTTACGAGCAGTACTTC.

The chain recombines TRBV5-1 with TRBJ2-2; the D is unclear. Trimming left V 1 base short and J 1 base short, with 11 bases between. The CDR3 sequence is 16 residues long. Germline CDR1 and CDR2: SGHRS and YFSETQ. CDR3 DNA: TGCGCCAGCAGCTTGTCCCAGGCCTGGAACACCGGGGAGCTGTTTTTT. Encoded protein: CASSLSQAWNTGELFF.

The chain carries TRBV19 and TRBJ1-4; no definite D call. V was trimmed by 6 bases and J by 5 bases, leaving 22 bases between them. In germline, CDR1 is LNHDA, CDR2 SQIVND (reference sequence). This CDR3 has 17 amino acids. The CDR3, as DNA: TGTGCCAGTAGGGTAGCGGGGTACCCCCTACCGAATGAAAAACTGTTTTTT. Translating gives CASRVAGYPLPNEKLFF. The whole variable domain, remainder taken from reference TRBV19 and TRBJ1-4, is DGGITQSPKYLFRKEGQNVTLSCEQNLNHDAMYWYRQDPGQGLRLIYYSQIVNDFQKGDIAEGYSVSREKKESFPLTVTSAQKNPTAFYLCASRVAGYPLPNEKLFFGSGTQLSVL.

This clone appeared a single time. The rearrangement uses TRBV2 and TRBJ1-2; tentative D call: TRBD1 (6 bases). Germline V gene lookup returns CDR1 SNHLY and CDR2 FYNNEI. The CDR3 length is 16 residues. V lost 3 bases and J lost 7, with 21 bases in between. This chain's CDR3 is CASSDEAGRGLGGYTF. Here the CDR3 DNA reads TGTGCCAGCAGTGATGAGGCAGGGAGGGGGTTGGGTGGCTACACCTTC.

This chain connects TRBV11-2 to TRBJ2-7; D remains ambiguous. V lost 2 bases and J 2 bases, leaving 10 bases between the germline ends. The CDR3 is 14 residues long. Germline lookup yields CDR1 SGHAT and CDR2 FQNNGV. The CDR3, as DNA: TGTGCCAGCAGCTTATCTGGTAAGACCTACGAGCAGTACTTC. Its protein is CASSLSGKTYEQYF.

As concerns this clone: The same CDR3 also results from other DNA sequences found in this sample. The chain combines TRBV18 with TRBJ2-7; D might be TRBD1 (7 bases). V was clipped by 0 bases and J by 4 bases, with 10 bases between them. Germline loops: CDR1 KGHSH, CDR2 LQKENI. The CDR3 is made up of 14 amino acids. CDR3 sequence (DNA): TGTGCCAGCTCACCACCTGCAGGGGGGTACGAGCAGTACTTC. It yields the protein CASSPPAGGYEQYF.

The chain carries TRBV6-5 and TRBJ1-1, with D perhaps TRBD1 (5 bases). The length of the CDR3 is 14 residues. The V gene lost 6 bases and the J gene lost 4 bases, with 15 bases spanning the gap. Germline V gene lookup returns CDR1 MNHEY and CDR2 SVGAGI. The CDR3 reads CASSHPGGSTEAFF. The CDR3 DNA follows: TGTGCCAGCAGCCACCCCGGGGGGTCCACTGAAGCTTTCTTT.

CDR3 in DNA: TGTGCCAGCAAGCCCTACGCGGGGTACACAGATACGCAGTATTTT. Protein sequence: CASKPYAGYTDTQYF. J is TRBJ2-3 and V is TRBV6-5; possible D gene TRBD2, 6 bases. This CDR3 spans 15 amino acids. Germline CDR1 MNHEY, CDR2 SVGAGI. V was pared by 7 bases and J by 2 bases, with 16 bases between.

The chain links TRBV11-2 to TRBJ2-7; TRBD2 agrees at 9 bases. Germline CDR1 SGHAT, CDR2 FQNNGV. This CDR3 spans 15 amino acids. The V and J ends lost 1 base and 2 bases, in that order; junction bases with no gene match: 3. CDR3 amino acids: CASSLATSGPYEQYF. The CDR3 region has the DNA TGTGCCAGCAGCTTAGCGACTAGCGGTCCCTACGAGCAGTACTTC.

CDR3 region: CASSQLTTEAFF. DNA for the CDR3: TGTGCCAGCTCACAGCTGACGACAGAAGCTTTCTTT. The J gene is TRBJ1-1, the V gene TRBV18; D is unresolved. Per germline, CDR1 KGHSH and CDR2 LQKENI. V was trimmed by 4 bases and J by 8 bases, leaving 11 bases between them. The CDR3 consists of 12 residues.